These 26 T cell receptor beta chains were sequenced from one sample in a study of sequential checkpoint blockade in melanoma. The assay was immunoSEQ multiplex PCR, and TCRdb's table has in-frame clones only and misses some. The table includes about 20,000 clones, around 75% detected once. The sample's treatment: randomized to nivolumab then ipilimumab (arm A) or the reverse (arm B). Sequences were derived from CD8+ T cells sorted from blood (inferred from file names), sampled from a patient given nivolumab and ipilimumab in sequence. Receptor source: a human donor with melanoma.

The V call is TRBV5-1, the J call TRBJ2-1; TRBD2 aligns across 8 bases. Germline V gene lookup returns CDR1 SGHRS and CDR2 YFSETQ. V lost 0 bases and J lost 10; bases outside the gene matches: 18. This CDR3 has 18 residues. Here the CDR3 DNA reads TGCGCCAGCAGCTTGGCCTTAGCGGGGTTAGGATTTCCGGACGAGCAGTTCTTC. Translating it yields CASSLALAGLGFPDEQFF.

This sequence joins TRBV28 and TRBJ1-1; no definite D call. The V and J ends lost 2 bases and 5 bases respectively, with 12 bases between them. The CDR3 length is 14 residues. Germline V lookup: CDR1 MDHEN, CDR2 SYDVKM. CDR3 DNA sequence: TGTGCCAGCAGTTTAGAGGCGGGCGGGACTGAAGCTTTCTTT. This encodes CASSLEAGGTEAFF. The full variable domain, rest sourced from reference TRBV28 and TRBJ1-1, is DVKVTQSSRYLVKRTGEKVFLECVQDMDHENMFWYRQDPGLGLRLIYFSYDVKMKEKGDIPEGYSVSREKKERFSLILESASTNQTSMYLCASSLEAGGTEAFFGQGTRLTVV.

This chain links TRBV5-1 with TRBJ2-5; D is perhaps TRBD2 (5 bases). Trimming pared 4 bases from V and 0 bases from J, leaving 10 bases between. This CDR3 has 14 residues. CDR1 and CDR2 (germline): SGHRS, YFSETQ. Written as DNA, the CDR3 is TGCGCCAGCAGCGACCTCGGGAACCAAGAGACCCAGTACTTC. This sequence encodes CASSDLGNQETQYF.

The chain recombines TRBV19 with TRBJ2-1, with D maybe TRBD2 (6 bases). The germline V gene has CDR1 LNHDA and CDR2 SQIVND (reference sequence). The V and J ends lost 5 bases and 2 bases respectively, with 10 bases between them. This CDR3 has 14 amino acids. The CDR3 sequence is CASSRLETYNEQFF. CDR3 in DNA: TGTGCCAGTAGTCGACTAGAAACCTACAATGAGCAGTTCTTC.

The chain carries TRBV7-2 and TRBJ1-1; D unresolved. The CDR3 totals 16 residues. V was clipped by 7 bases and J by 0 bases, with 18 bases between them. Germline V gene lookup returns CDR1 SGHTA and CDR2 FQGNSA. CDR3 sequence reads: CASIWRWMGVNTEAFF. CDR3 DNA: TGTGCCAGCATATGGAGATGGATGGGAGTGAACACTGAAGCTTTCTTT.

V gene TRBV9 combines with J gene TRBJ2-7, with 7 bases identical to TRBD2. Germline V gene data show CDR1 as SGDLS and CDR2 as YYNGEE. V was clipped by 0 bases and J by 3 bases; unmatched bases: 12. The CDR3 contains 17 residues. CDR3 in DNA: TGTGCCAGCAGCGTAGAGGGGAGTGCGGGGGTTGGCTACGAGCAGTACTTC. This sequence encodes CASSVEGSAGVGYEQYF.

CDR3 in amino acids: CASSFQETGVDEQYF. In DNA form, the CDR3 reads TGTGCCAGCAGTTTTCAGGAGACAGGGGTAGACGAGCAGTACTTC. The V gene is TRBV27, the J gene TRBJ2-7, with 8 bases lining up with TRBD1. CDR1 is MNHEY and CDR2 is SMNVEV in the germline V gene (reference sequence). After removal of 3 bases from V and 5 bases from J, the junction contained 9 bases not matched to a gene. The CDR3 extends over 15 amino acids.

V gene TRBV29-1 combines with J gene TRBJ2-7; D is perhaps TRBD2 (5 bases). V gave up 7 bases and J gave up 0 bases, with 13 bases separating them. CDR3 length equals 13 residues. Germline loops: CDR1 SQVTM, CDR2 ANQGSEA. This CDR3 reads CSGLSGSSYEQYF. Here the CDR3 DNA reads TGCAGCGGACTTTCGGGGAGCTCCTACGAGCAGTACTTC.

This clone was found a few times. The rearrangement uses TRBV2 and TRBJ2-5, with a weak D call TRBD2 (6 bases). In germline, CDR1 is SNHLY, CDR2 FYNNEI. Trimming removed 7 bases from V and 4 bases from J, with 13 bases in between. CDR3 length equals 13 residues. The chain's CDR3 is CASMWGEAETQYF. In nucleotides, the CDR3 is TGTGCCAGCATGTGGGGGGAGGCAGAGACCCAGTACTTC.

As to this clone: The sample has other DNA sequences that encode this CDR3 too. The genes are TRBV7-7 and TRBJ2-7, with TRBD1 identical over 9 bases. The germline gives CDR1 SSHAT, CDR2 FNYEAQ (reference sequence). V lost 3 bases and J lost 2; bases outside the gene matches: 2. This CDR3 spans 14 amino acids. The CDR3 here is CASSFGTGTYEQYF. The CDR3 DNA reads TGTGCCAGCAGCTTTGGGACAGGGACCTACGAGCAGTACTTC. Based on the CDR3 plus reference TRBV7-7 and TRBJ2-7, the full variable domain is GAGVSQSPRYKVTKRGQDVTLRCDPISSHATLYWYQQALGQGPEFLTYFNYEAQPDKSGLPSDRFSAERPEGSISTLTIQRTEQRDSAMYRCASSFGTGTYEQYFGPGTRLTVT.

The rearrangement links TRBV2 to TRBJ2-7; TRBD2 matches at 10 bases. The CDR3 is made up of 19 amino acids. Germline V gives CDR1 SNHLY, CDR2 FYNNEI. V shed 0 bases, J shed 0 bases, and the junction held 11 bases outside the gene matches. The CDR3 is CASSEASLAGLKFSYEQYF. CDR3 bases: TGTGCCAGCAGTGAAGCGTCACTAGCGGGGCTCAAATTCTCCTACGAGCAGTACTTC.

The CDR3 is CASSQAGGPYEQYF. CDR3 in DNA: TGTGCCAGCAGCCAAGCGGGAGGTCCCTACGAGCAGTACTTC. This rearrangement joins TRBV7-6 to TRBJ2-7, with 9 bases matching TRBD2. CDR1 and CDR2 from the germline V gene are SGHVS and FNYEAQ. J gave up 2 bases and V 5 bases, and 4 bases lay outside the gene matches. The CDR3 covers 14 residues.

V and J are TRBV28 and TRBJ2-1; 8 nucleotides line up with TRBD2. Germline lookup yields CDR1 MDHEN and CDR2 SYDVKM. V lost 6 bases to trimming and J lost 5 bases; unmatched junction nucleotides: 9. The CDR3 spans 15 residues. In nucleotides, the CDR3 is TGTGCCAGCAGCCTTTTAGCGGGATCCGACAATGAGCAGTTCTTC. As protein: CASSLLAGSDNEQFF.

A single count supports this clone. The chain has TRBV6-1 and TRBJ1-1, with a tentative D call TRBD1 (5 bases). V was trimmed by 1 base and J by 6 bases, leaving 18 bases between them. The CDR3 runs to 16 residues. Germline V gene data show CDR1 as MNHNS and CDR2 as SASEGT. In DNA form, the CDR3 reads TGTGCCAGCAGTGAAGTTTCCGGGGACCCGGGAGCTGAAGCTTTCTTT. This translates into CASSEVSGDPGAEAFF.

V and J are TRBV9 and TRBJ2-5, with 7 bases aligning to TRBD2. Trimming took 0 bases from V and 4 from J; bases not matched to a gene: 3. Germline V gives CDR1 SGDLS, CDR2 YYNGEE. The CDR3 spans 14 residues. The CDR3 spells CASSVAGGGETQYF. The DNA for the CDR3 is TGTGCCAGCAGCGTAGCCGGCGGGGGAGAGACCCAGTACTTC.

This clone was seen only once. The chain carries TRBV6-5 and TRBJ1-1; D uncertain. The germline V gene has CDR1 MNHEY and CDR2 SVGAGI. The CDR3 loop spans 15 amino acids. Trimming removed 0 bases from V and 0 bases from J, with 8 bases in between. CDR3 nucleotides: TGTGCCAGCAGTTACTCTATGGGCGTGAACACTGAAGCTTTCTTT. Protein sequence: CASSYSMGVNTEAFF.

The gene calls are TRBV10-3 and TRBJ1-6; TRBD1 matches at 9 bases. CDR1 is ENHRY, CDR2 SYGVKD, per germline. Germline trimming cut 6 bases from V and 5 bases from J; bases unmatched to any gene: 5. This CDR3 spans 15 amino acids. The DNA for the CDR3 is TGTGCCATCAGCACAGGGGGCTGGGATAATTCACCCCTCCACTTT. Translated, it gives CAISTGGWDNSPLHF.

This clone qualifies as medium-sized. The chain is built from TRBV7-6 and TRBJ2-7; TRBD1 matches at 9 bases. V gave up 1 base and J gave up 5 bases; unmatched junction bases: 12. The CDR3 extends over 17 amino acids. The germline V gene encodes CDR1 SGHVS and CDR2 FNYEAQ. CDR3 DNA: TGTGCCAGCAGCTTAGGCGGCACCACGACAGGGGGAAACGAGCAGTACTTC. This gives the protein CASSLGGTTTGGNEQYF.

In this sample, this clone turned up once. The V and J genes are TRBV19 and TRBJ2-5; D might be TRBD1 (6 bases). The CDR3 has 12 amino acids. Trimming shortened V by 8 bases and J by 4 bases, and 11 bases separated the two germline ends. CDR1 and CDR2 (germline): LNHDA, SQIVND (reference sequence). The chain's CDR3 is CASGAGVETQYF. For the CDR3, the DNA is TGTGCCAGTGGGGCAGGGGTAGAGACCCAGTACTTC.

There are a few counts of this clone. Different DNA sequences within this sample yield the same CDR3. The chain recombines TRBV5-1 with TRBJ2-1, with 7 bases identical to TRBD2. V lost 2 bases to trimming and J lost 2 bases; unmatched junction nucleotides: 1. CDR1 and CDR2 from the germline V gene are SGHRS and YFSETQ. The CDR3 is 14 residues long. The CDR3 bases are TGCGCCAGCAGCTTCAGCGGGGCCTACAATGAGCAGTTCTTC. It is translated as CASSFSGAYNEQFF.

The V gene is TRBV5-5, the J gene TRBJ2-7; tentatively, D is TRBD1 (5 bases). Germline lookup yields CDR1 SGHKS and CDR2 YYEKEE (reference sequence). The V gene lost 7 bases and the J gene lost 2 bases, with 13 bases spanning the gap. The CDR3 has 13 amino acids. The CDR3 loop reads CASAPWGPYEQYF. DNA of the CDR3: TGTGCCAGCGCGCCCTGGGGCCCCTACGAGCAGTACTTC.

The gene calls are TRBV19 and TRBJ1-6; possible D gene TRBD1, 6 bases. Between the trimmed V and J ends, which lost 6 bases and 9 bases, there was a span of 15 bases. Germline V gene lookup returns CDR1 LNHDA and CDR2 SQIVND (reference sequence). CDR3 size: 14 residues. CDR3 amino acids: CASSPQGFGSPLHF. CDR3 bases: TGTGCCAGTAGCCCACAGGGATTCGGTTCACCCCTCCACTTT.

The chain employs TRBV19 and TRBJ2-7, with TRBD2 matching 7 bases. The germline CDR1 and CDR2 sequences are LNHDA and SQIVND (reference sequence). Trimming took 7 bases from V and 2 from J; bases not matched to a gene: 5. This CDR3 has 13 residues. CDR3 region: CASTPGTTYEQYF. The CDR3 DNA follows: TGTGCCAGTACTCCCGGGACTACCTACGAGCAGTACTTC.

This sequence joins TRBV27 and TRBJ2-7; maybe TRBD2 (6 bases). CDR1 and CDR2 (germline): MNHEY, SMNVEV (reference sequence). This CDR3 spans 13 amino acids. Trimming left V 2 bases short and J 7 bases short, with 12 bases between. In DNA, the CDR3 is TGTGCCAGCAGTTTAACGCGGGGCCGGGAGCAGTACTTC. Translated: CASSLTRGREQYF.

The rearrangement uses TRBV7-9 and TRBJ2-5, with TRBD2 identical over 7 bases. The V segment lost 5 bases and the J segment 6 bases; nucleotides outside the gene matches: 9. The germline V gene has CDR1 SEHNR and CDR2 FQNEAQ (reference sequence). This CDR3 is 14 amino acids long. The CDR3 here is CASSSRDYQKTQYF. For the CDR3, the DNA is TGTGCCAGCAGCAGTCGGGACTACCAGAAGACCCAGTACTTC.

This rearrangement joins TRBV4-1 to TRBJ2-7, with 7 bases lining up with TRBD1. This CDR3 has 16 amino acids. The germline V gene encodes CDR1 MGHRA and CDR2 YSYEKL. Trimming cost V 2 bases and J 2 bases; bases outside gene matches: 9. The CDR3 spells CASSQRVQGYTYEQYF. The CDR3 bases are TGCGCCAGCAGCCAACGGGTACAGGGGTACACCTACGAGCAGTACTTC.